Sequencing of this T cell receptor (beta chain) was carried out in a study of blood T cells in healthy people across ages. About this clonotype: The antigen is not known.

The second PCR ran roughly 6 to 11 cycles with a sample-barcoded 5' primer and J-beta primers. The template-switch adaptor was a 5' adaptor with 12 random nucleotides. It tagged each cDNA molecule. Each CDR3 protein is one row after TCRdb ran MiXCR on the 5' RACE reads. The table lists approximately 1.5 million distinct CDR3 sequences, approximately 32% of them singletons. Every participating donor contributed roughly 9.6 milliliters of peripheral blood through a draw. A minimum of 6 million PBMCs was isolated per sample. Study-wide results and limits: When one million T cells were used, diversity estimates were thought to be underestimates.

With 6 bases clipped from V and 4 bases from J, the junction kept 4 bases outside the gene matches. Germline values: CDR1 MGHRA, CDR2 YSYEKL. The CDR3 is 14 amino acids. Sequenced material: blood. The receptor's source is a woman in her 30s in good health. The genes are TRBV4-1 and TRBJ2-2; 8 positions agree with TRBD1. CDR3 DNA: TGCGCCAGCAGTCGACAGGGGACCACCGGGGAGCTGTTTTTT. Translation: CASSRQGTTGELFF.